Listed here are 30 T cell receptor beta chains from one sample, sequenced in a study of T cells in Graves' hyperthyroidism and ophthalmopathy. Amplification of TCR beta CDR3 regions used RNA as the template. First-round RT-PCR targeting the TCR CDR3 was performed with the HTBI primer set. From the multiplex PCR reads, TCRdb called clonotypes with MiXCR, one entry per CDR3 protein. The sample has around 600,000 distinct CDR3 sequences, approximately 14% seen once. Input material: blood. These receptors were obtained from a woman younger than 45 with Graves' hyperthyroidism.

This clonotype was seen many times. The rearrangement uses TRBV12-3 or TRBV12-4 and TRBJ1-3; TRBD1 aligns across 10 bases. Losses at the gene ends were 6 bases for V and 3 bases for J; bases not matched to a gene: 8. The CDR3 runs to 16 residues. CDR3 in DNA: TGTGCCAGCAGCTACCGACAGGGGGCTAGTGGAAACACCATATATTTT. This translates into CASSYRQGASGNTIYF.

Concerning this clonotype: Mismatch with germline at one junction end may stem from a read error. DNA of the CDR3: TGTGCCACCGGCAGAGATCGGATGTCCGGGACAGGCTACGAGCAGTACTTC. It translates to CATGRDRMSGTGYEQYF. The genes are TRBV15 and TRBJ2-7; TRBD1 matches 8 bases. CDR1 is LNHNV, CDR2 YYDKDF, per germline (reference sequence). The CDR3 is made up of 17 amino acids.

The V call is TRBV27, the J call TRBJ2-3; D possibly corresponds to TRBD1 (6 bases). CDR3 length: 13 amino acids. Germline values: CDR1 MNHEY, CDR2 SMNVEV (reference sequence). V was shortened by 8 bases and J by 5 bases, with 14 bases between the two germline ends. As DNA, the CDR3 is TGTGCCAGCCTACCTCGAGGGGGAGATACGCAGTATTTT. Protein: CASLPRGGDTQYF.

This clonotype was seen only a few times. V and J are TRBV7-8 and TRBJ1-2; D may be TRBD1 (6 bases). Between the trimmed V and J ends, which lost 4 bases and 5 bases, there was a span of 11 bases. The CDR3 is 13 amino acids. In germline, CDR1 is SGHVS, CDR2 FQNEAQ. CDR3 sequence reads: CASSSGEGYGYTF. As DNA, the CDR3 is TGTGCCAGCAGCTCAGGGGAGGGTTATGGCTACACCTTC.

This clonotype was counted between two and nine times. The CDR3 nucleotides read TGCAGTGCCCGGGACCCCGCCTCCGGTGGCTACACCTTC. Its protein is CSARDPASGGYTF. V is TRBV20-1 and J is TRBJ1-2, with D possibly being TRBD1 (5 bases). This CDR3 comprises 13 residues. Germline lookup yields CDR1 DFQATT and CDR2 SNEGSKA (reference sequence). V lost 6 bases and J lost 7, with 18 bases in between.

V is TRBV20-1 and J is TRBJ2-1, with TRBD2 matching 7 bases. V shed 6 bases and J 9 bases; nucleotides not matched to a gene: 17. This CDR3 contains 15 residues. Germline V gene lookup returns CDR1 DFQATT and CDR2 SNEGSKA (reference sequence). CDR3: CSANPPAGVGGEQFF. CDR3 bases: TGCAGTGCAAATCCGCCGGCGGGAGTTGGGGGTGAGCAGTTCTTC.

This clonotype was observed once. The CDR3 loop reads CAISEFSVVQGDYGYTF. In DNA form, the CDR3 reads TGTGCCATCAGTGAGTTCAGCGTCGTTCAGGGCGACTATGGCTACACCTTC. This chain connects TRBV10-3 to TRBJ1-2, with D maybe TRBD1 (5 bases). CDR1 ENHRY and CDR2 SYGVKD come from the germline V gene. The CDR3 is 17 residues long. With 1 base removed from V and 3 bases from J, the gap between germline ends came to 18 bases.

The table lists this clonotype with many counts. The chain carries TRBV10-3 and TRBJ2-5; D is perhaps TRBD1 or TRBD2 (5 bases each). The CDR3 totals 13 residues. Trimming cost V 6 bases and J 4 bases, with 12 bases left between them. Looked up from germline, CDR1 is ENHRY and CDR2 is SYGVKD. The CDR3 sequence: CAISTERGETQYF. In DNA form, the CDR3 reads TGTGCCATCAGCACGGAGAGGGGAGAGACCCAGTACTTC.

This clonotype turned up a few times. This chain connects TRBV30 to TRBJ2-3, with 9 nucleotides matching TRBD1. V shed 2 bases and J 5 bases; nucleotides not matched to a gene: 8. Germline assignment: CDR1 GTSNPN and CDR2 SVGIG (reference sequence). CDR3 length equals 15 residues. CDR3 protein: CAWSTGQGRVDTQYF. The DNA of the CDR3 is TGTGCCTGGAGTACAGGACAGGGGCGGGTAGATACGCAGTATTTT. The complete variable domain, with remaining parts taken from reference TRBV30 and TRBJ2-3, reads SQTIHQWPATLVQPVGSPLSLECTVEGTSNPNLYWYRQAAGRGLQLLFYSVGIGQISSEVPQNLSASRPQDRQFILSSKKLLLSDSGFYLCAWSTGQGRVDTQYFGPGTRLTVL.

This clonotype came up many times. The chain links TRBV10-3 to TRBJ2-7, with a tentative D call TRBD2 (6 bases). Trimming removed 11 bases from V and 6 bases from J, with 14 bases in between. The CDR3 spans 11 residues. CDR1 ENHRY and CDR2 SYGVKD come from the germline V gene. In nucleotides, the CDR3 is TGTGCCGGTGGTGCGGGAAGCGAGCAGTACTTC. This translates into CAGGAGSEQYF.

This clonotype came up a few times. CDR3 bases: TGTGCCAGTAGTATAGGAGCGGGAGGGCCGAGGGAGCAGTACTTC. Its translation: CASSIGAGGPREQYF. The chain is built from TRBV19 and TRBJ2-7, with 10 bases identical to TRBD2. V dropped 1 base and J dropped 7; count of bases not matched to a gene: 7. This CDR3 region has 15 residues. Germline V gene lookup returns CDR1 LNHDA and CDR2 SQIVND (reference sequence).

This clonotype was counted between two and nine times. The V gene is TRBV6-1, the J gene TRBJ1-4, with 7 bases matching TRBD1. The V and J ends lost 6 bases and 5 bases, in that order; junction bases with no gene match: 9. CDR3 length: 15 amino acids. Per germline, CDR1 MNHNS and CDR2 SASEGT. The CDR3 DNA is TGTGCCAGCAGCCGCACAGGGGCGTCGAATGAAAAACTGTTTTTT. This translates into CASSRTGASNEKLFF.

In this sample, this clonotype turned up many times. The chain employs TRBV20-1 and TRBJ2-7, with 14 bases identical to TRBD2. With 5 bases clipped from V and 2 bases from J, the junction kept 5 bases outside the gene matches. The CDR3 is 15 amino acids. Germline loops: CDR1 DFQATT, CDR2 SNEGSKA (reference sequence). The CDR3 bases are TGCAGTGCTTCGGGACTAGCGGGAGTACCCTACGAGCAGTACTTC. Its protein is CSASGLAGVPYEQYF.

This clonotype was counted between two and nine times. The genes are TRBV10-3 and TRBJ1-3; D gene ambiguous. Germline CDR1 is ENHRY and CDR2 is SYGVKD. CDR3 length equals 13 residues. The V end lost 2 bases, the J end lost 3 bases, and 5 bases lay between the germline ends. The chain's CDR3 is CAISEMFGNTIYF. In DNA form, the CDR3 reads TGTGCCATCAGTGAGATGTTTGGAAACACCATATATTTT.

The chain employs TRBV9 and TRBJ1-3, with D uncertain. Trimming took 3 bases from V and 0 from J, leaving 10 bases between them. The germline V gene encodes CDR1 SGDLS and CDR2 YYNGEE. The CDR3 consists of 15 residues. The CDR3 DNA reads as TGTGCCAGCAGCGCCTATGTCAGCTCTGGAAACACCATATATTTT. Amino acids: CASSAYVSSGNTIYF. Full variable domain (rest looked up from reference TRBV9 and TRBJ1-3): DSGVTQTPKHLITATGQRVTLRCSPRSGDLSVYWYQQSLDQGLQFLIQYYNGEERAKGNILERFSAQQFPDLHSELNLSSLELGDSALYFCASSAYVSSGNTIYFGEGSWLTVV.

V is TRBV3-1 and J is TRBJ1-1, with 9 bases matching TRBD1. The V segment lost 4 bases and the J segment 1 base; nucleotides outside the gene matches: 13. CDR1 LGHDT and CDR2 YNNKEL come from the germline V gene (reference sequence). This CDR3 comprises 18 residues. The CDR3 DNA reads TGTGCCAGCAGCCGGGTTTTTGGGACAGGGCGGGGGAACACTGAAGCTTTCTTT. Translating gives CASSRVFGTGRGNTEAFF. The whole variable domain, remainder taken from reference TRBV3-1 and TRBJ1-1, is DTAVSQTPKYLVTQMGNDKSIKCEQNLGHDTMYWYKQDSKKFLKIMFSYNNKELIINETVPNRFSPKSPDKAHLNLHINSLELGDSAVYFCASSRVFGTGRGNTEAFFGQGTRLTVV.

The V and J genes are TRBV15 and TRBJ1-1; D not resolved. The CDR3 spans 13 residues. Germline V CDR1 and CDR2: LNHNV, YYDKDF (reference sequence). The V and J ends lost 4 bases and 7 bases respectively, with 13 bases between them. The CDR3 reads CATSTRRNLEAFF. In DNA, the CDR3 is TGTGCCACCAGCACGCGACGGAACCTTGAAGCTTTCTTT.

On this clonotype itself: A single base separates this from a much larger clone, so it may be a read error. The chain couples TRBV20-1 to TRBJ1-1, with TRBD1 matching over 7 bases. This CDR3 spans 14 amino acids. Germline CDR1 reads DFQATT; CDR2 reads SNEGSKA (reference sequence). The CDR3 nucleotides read TGCAGCGCTAGAGGGACAGTCATGAACGCTGAAGCTTTCTTT. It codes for CSARGTVMNAEAFF.

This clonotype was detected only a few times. In nucleotides, the CDR3 is TGCGCCAGCAGGGACAGCCCCCGTGGCACCGGGGCCAACGTCCTGACTTTC. Amino acid sequence: CASRDSPRGTGANVLTF. The V call is TRBV5-1, the J call TRBJ2-6; D possibly corresponds to TRBD1 (6 bases). This CDR3 spans 17 amino acids. V lost 5 bases, J lost 4 bases, and 19 bases lay in between. Germline CDR1 is SGHRS and CDR2 is YFSETQ. The full variable domain, rest sourced from reference TRBV5-1 and TRBJ2-6, is KAGVTQTPRYLIKTRGQQVTLSCSPISGHRSVSWYQQTPGQGLQFLFEYFSETQRNKGNFPGRFSGRQFSNSRSEMNVSTLELGDSALYLCASRDSPRGTGANVLTFGAGSRLTVL.

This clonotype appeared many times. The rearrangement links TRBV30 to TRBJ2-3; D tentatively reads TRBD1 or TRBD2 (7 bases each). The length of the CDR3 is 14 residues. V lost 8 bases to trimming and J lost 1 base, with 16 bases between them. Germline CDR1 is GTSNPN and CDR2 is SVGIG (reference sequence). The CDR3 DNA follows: TGTGCCCGCGACAGGGACTACGGCACAGATACGCAGTATTTT. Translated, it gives CARDRDYGTDTQYF.

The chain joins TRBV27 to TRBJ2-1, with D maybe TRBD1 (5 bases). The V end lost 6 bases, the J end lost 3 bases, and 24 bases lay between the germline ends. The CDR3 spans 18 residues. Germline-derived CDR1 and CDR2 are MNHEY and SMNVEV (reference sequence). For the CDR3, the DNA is TGTGCCAGCAGCTCTAGTAGCCATAGGTCAGGGAACTACAATGAGCAGTTCTTC. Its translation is CASSSSSHRSGNYNEQFF.

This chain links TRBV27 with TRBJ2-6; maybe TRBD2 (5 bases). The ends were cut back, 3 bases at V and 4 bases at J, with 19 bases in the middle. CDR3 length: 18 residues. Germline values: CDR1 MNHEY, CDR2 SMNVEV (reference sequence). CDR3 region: CASSFLTLQTGGANVLTF. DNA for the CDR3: TGTGCCAGCAGTTTCCTAACCCTCCAGACGGGAGGGGCCAACGTCCTGACTTTC.

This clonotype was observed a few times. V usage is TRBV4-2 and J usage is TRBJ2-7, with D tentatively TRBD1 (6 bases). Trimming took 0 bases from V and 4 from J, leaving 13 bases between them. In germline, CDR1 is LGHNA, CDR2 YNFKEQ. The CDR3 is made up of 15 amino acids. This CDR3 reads CASSQEKDRRYEQYF. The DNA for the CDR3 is TGTGCCAGCAGCCAAGAGAAGGACAGAAGATACGAGCAGTACTTC.

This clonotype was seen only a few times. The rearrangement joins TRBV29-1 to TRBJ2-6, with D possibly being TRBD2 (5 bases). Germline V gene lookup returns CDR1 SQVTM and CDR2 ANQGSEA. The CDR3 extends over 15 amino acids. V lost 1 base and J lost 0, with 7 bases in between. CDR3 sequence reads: CSVEGGISGANVLTF. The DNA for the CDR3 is TGCAGCGTTGAAGGAGGGATCTCTGGGGCCAACGTCCTGACTTTC.

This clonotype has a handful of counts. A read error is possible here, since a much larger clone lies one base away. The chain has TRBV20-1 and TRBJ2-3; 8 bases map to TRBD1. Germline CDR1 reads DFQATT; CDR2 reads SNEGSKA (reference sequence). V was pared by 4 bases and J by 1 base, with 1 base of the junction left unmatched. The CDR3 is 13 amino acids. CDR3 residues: CSATGQGTDTQYF. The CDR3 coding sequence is TGCAGTGCTACGGGACAGGGCACAGATACGCAGTATTTT.

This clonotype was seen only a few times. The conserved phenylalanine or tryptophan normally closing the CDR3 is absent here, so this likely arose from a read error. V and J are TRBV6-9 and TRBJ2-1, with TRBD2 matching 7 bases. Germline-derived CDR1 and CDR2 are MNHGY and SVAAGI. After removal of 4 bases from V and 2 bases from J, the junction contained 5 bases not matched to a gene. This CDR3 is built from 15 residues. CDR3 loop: CASSSRTSTYNEQFS. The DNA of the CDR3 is TGTGCCAGCAGTTCGAGGACTAGTACCTACAATGAGCAGTTCTCC.

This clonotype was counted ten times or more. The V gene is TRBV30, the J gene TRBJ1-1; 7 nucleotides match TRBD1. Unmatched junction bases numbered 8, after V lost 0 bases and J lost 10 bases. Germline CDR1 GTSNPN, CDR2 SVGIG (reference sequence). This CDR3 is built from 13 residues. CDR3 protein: CAWSVRERGRAFF. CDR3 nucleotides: TGTGCCTGGAGTGTACGTGAAAGGGGGCGAGCTTTCTTT.

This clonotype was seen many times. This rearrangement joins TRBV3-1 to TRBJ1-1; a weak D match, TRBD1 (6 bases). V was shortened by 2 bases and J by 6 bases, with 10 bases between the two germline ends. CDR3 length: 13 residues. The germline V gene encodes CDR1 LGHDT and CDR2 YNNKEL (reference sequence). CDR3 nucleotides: TGTGCCAGCAGCCAAAACAGGGTCTCTGAAGCTTTCTTT. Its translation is CASSQNRVSEAFF.

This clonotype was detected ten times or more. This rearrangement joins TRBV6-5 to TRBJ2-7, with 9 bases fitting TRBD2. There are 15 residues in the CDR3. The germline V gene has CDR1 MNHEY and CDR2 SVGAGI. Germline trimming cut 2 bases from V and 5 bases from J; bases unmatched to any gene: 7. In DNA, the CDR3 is TGTGCCAGCAGTTACAAGCGGGAGGCAAGCCACGAGCAGTACTTC. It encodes CASSYKREASHEQYF.

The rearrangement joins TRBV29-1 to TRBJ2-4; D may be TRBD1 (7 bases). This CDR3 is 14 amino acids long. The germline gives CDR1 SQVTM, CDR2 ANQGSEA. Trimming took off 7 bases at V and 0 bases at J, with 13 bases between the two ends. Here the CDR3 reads CSATGRSAKNIQYF. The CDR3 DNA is TGCAGCGCGACAGGGAGGTCAGCCAAAAACATTCAGTACTTC.